Detailed here is one T cell receptor (beta chain). The V segment lost 4 bases and the J segment 7 bases; nucleotides outside the gene matches: 7. Germline V gives CDR1 MRHNA, CDR2 SNTAGT. The CDR3 is 15 residues long. This sample stems from a study of T cell changes during pregnancy in multiple sclerosis. Data came from immunoSEQ multiplex PCR; TCRdb stores just in-frame clones and leaves some out. The sample includes around 58,000 clones, 75% to 95% of them seen just once. The rearrangement uses TRBV6-4 and TRBJ2-3, with TRBD2 matching over 11 bases. Sequenced here: peripheral blood, sampled before pregnancy. The TCR was taken from a female donor with multiple sclerosis, enrolled in a pregnancy study. The CDR3 nucleotides read TGTGCCAGCAGTGTCTCCACTAGCGGGGGCAATACGCAGTATTTT. Its protein product is CASSVSTSGGNTQYF.